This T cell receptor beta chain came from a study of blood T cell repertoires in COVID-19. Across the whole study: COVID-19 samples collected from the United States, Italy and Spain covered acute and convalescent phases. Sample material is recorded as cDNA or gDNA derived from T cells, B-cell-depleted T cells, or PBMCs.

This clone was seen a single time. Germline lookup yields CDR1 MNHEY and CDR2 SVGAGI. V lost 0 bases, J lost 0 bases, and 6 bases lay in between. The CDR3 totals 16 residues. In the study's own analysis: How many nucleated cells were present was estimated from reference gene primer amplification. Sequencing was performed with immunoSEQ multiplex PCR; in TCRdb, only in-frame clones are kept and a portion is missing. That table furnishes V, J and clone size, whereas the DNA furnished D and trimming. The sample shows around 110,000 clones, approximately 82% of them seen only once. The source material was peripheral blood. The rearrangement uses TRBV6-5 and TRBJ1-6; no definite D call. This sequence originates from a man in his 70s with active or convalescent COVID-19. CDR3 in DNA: TGTGCCAGCAGTTACTCGGGGAGCTCCTATAATTCACCCCTCCACTTT. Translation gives CASSYSGSSYNSPLHF.